This TCR beta chain was retrieved from a study of OX40 agonist ivuxolimab in advanced cancers. At the level of the study: Dose-escalation patients' cancers were hepatocellular carcinoma, melanoma, renal cell or head and neck cancer. Patients with prior anti-PD-1, anti-PD-L1 or anti-CTLA-4 therapy were eligible; less than 50% had some.

Germline V gene lookup returns CDR1 SGHNT and CDR2 YYREEE (reference sequence). This CDR3 has 14 amino acids. V was shortened by 3 bases and J by 2 bases, with 12 bases between the two germline ends. TCRdb keeps only in-frame clones here, not all; method: immunoSEQ multiplex PCR. This table holds approximately 79,000 clones, more than 85% found once. This clonotype was sampled from an adult with an advanced solid tumor such as melanoma, head and neck, liver or kidney cancer. The material was CD4+ or CD8+ T cells sorted from blood, obtained in a trial of the OX40 agonist ivuxolimab. The gene calls are TRBV5-4 and TRBJ2-7, with D maybe TRBD1 (5 bases). CDR3 amino acids: CASSSPDRPYEQYF. Here the CDR3 DNA reads TGTGCCAGCAGCTCGCCCGACAGACCCTACGAGCAGTACTTC.